This T cell receptor (beta chain) is drawn from a study of blood T cell repertoires in COVID-19. Study-wide background: The United States, Italy and Spain provided the acute and convalescent COVID-19 samples. The cDNA or gDNA used as material had been derived from T cells, B-cell-depleted T cells, or PBMCs.

Authors' processing steps: Estimates of nucleated cell counts were drawn from the amplification of reference gene primers. Clones were read by immunoSEQ multiplex PCR, and TCRdb kept only the in-frame ones, dropping some. The V and J calls and clone size are taken from that table; D and trimming were inferred from the DNA. The sample shows about 190,000 clones, about nine tenths of them seen only once. Germline trimming cut 5 bases from V and 5 bases from J; bases unmatched to any gene: 12. CDR1 and CDR2 (germline): SGHVS, FNYEAQ. The CDR3 spans 16 residues. This TCR derives from a man aged 25 to 45 with acute or convalescent COVID-19. Sequencing was performed on peripheral blood. The chain recombines TRBV7-6 with TRBJ2-7, with 10 bases lining up with TRBD2. CDR3 sequence: CASSLGAAGGPNEQYF. The CDR3 DNA sequence: TGTGCCAGCAGCCTAGGGGCAGCGGGAGGGCCGAACGAGCAGTACTTC.